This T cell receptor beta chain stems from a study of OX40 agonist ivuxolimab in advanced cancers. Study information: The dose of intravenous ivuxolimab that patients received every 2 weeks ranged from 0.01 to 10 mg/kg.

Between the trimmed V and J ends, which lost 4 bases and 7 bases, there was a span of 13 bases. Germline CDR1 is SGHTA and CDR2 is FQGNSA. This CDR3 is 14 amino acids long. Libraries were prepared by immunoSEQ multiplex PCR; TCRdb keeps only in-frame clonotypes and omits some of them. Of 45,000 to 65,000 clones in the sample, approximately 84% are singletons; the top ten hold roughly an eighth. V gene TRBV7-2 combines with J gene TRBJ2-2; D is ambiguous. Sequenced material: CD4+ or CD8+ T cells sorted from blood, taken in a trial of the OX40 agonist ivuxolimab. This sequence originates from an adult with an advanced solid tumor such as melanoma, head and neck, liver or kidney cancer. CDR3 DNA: TGTGCCAGCAGCTCCCGGACCTCGGACGGGGAGCTGTTTTTT. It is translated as CASSSRTSDGELFF. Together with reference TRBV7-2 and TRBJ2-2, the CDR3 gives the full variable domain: GAGVSQSPSNKVTEKGKDVELRCDPISGHTALYWYRQSLGQGLEFLIYFQGNSAPDKSGLPSDRFSAERTGGSVSTLTIQRTQQEDSAVYLCASSSRTSDGELFFGEGSRLTVL.